A single sample gave rise to the 6 T cell receptor beta chains below, sequenced in a study of T cell changes during pregnancy in multiple sclerosis. Generated by immunoSEQ multiplex PCR, the TCRdb table keeps only in-frame clones and is missing some. The sample lists about 59,000 clones, roughly 94% occurring once. The input for sequencing was CD8+ T cells from peripheral blood mononuclear cells, taken after pregnancy. Receptors were obtained from a female donor with multiple sclerosis, enrolled in a pregnancy study.

This sequence joins TRBV11-2 and TRBJ1-5, with 7 bases lining up with TRBD1. The CDR3 spans 16 residues. After removal of 3 bases from V and 5 bases from J, the junction contained 10 bases not matched to a gene. CDR1 SGHAT and CDR2 FQNNGV come from the germline V gene. The CDR3 nucleotides read TGTGCCAGCAGCTTTGGTTCGGGGCAGGGGGATCAGCCCCAGCATTTT. Its translation is CASSFGSGQGDQPQHF.

J is TRBJ2-1 and V is TRBV9; tentative D call: TRBD2 (6 bases). V lost 4 bases and J lost 6, with 17 bases in between. Looked up from germline, CDR1 is SGDLS and CDR2 is YYNGEE. The CDR3 is 15 amino acids. The CDR3 nucleotides read TGTGCCAGCAGCCCGGGGGTCAGCTTCGCCAATGAGCAGTTCTTC. It is translated as CASSPGVSFANEQFF. The full variable domain, rest sourced from reference TRBV9 and TRBJ2-1, is DSGVTQTPKHLITATGQRVTLRCSPRSGDLSVYWYQQSLDQGLQFLIQYYNGEERAKGNILERFSAQQFPDLHSELNLSSLELGDSALYFCASSPGVSFANEQFFGPGTRLTVL.

The rearrangement links TRBV5-1 to TRBJ2-7, with TRBD2 as a possible D gene (6 bases). Germline CDR1 and CDR2: SGHRS and YFSETQ. This CDR3 is built from 14 residues. The V gene lost 0 bases and the J gene lost 6 bases, with 13 bases spanning the gap. The CDR3 is CASSLGLSGGEQYF. The CDR3 DNA sequence: TGCGCCAGCAGCTTGGGACTCTCCGGGGGCGAGCAGTACTTC. Supplemented by reference TRBV5-1 and TRBJ2-7, the full variable domain reads KAGVTQTPRYLIKTRGQQVTLSCSPISGHRSVSWYQQTPGQGLQFLFEYFSETQRNKGNFPGRFSGRQFSNSRSEMNVSTLELGDSALYLCASSLGLSGGEQYFGPGTRLTVT.

V and J are TRBV4-1 and TRBJ1-1; 8 bases line up with TRBD1. The J segment lost 5 bases and the V segment lost 3 bases, leaving 8 bases of the junction unmatched. The V gene's germline CDR1 is MGHRA and CDR2 YSYEKL. The CDR3 consists of 15 residues. DNA of the CDR3: TGCGCCAGCAGCCAGGACAGGGCATCAGGGACTGAAGCTTTCTTT. Amino acids: CASSQDRASGTEAFF.

This clone was detected a few times. The V and J genes are TRBV19 and TRBJ1-5, with D possibly being TRBD1 (5 bases). Trimming cost V 2 bases and J 7 bases, with 15 bases left between them. Germline loops: CDR1 LNHDA, CDR2 SQIVND (reference sequence). The CDR3 spans 15 residues. As DNA, the CDR3 is TGTGCCAGTAGTATACCCACAGGACACCTCCAGCCCCAGCATTTT. It encodes CASSIPTGHLQPQHF.

The J gene is TRBJ1-5, the V gene TRBV30; maybe TRBD1 (6 bases). Trimming stripped 1 base from V and 1 base from J, with 11 bases between. The CDR3 runs to 15 residues. Germline V gene sequence: CDR1 GTSNPN, CDR2 SVGIG (reference sequence). CDR3 region: CAWSEGGGSNQPQHF. The CDR3 DNA reads as TGTGCCTGGAGTGAGGGGGGGGGAAGCAATCAGCCCCAGCATTTT.